This T cell receptor (beta chain) was sequenced during a study of T cell changes during pregnancy in multiple sclerosis (dated by TCRdb to between 2018 and 2020). Some background on the complete study: The study looked at changes in the T cell repertoire across pregnancy in women with multiple sclerosis.

Libraries came from the immunoSEQ multiplex PCR assay. In TCRdb, the immuneACCESS table is reduced to in-frame sequences with V and J assigned. These tables do not hold every clone; where another copy was compared, an unresolved V gene accounts for under half, and the others remain unexplained. The sample yields 35,000 to 40,000 clones; 85% to 90% were counted once. The ten largest clones represent approximately 0.5% of the sample. Concerning this clone itself: Its recognized antigen is unknown. No base-level quality is on record; no much larger clone is a single base apart.

The CDR1 and CDR2 encoded by the germline V gene are KGHSH and LQKENI. The CDR3 numbers 17 residues from cysteine through phenylalanine. The entry retains the CDR3 DNA only, 51 bases that are in frame from base 1. The junction shows trimming of 1 base on V and 2 bases on J, and the gene matches do not reach 5 bases of it. The clonotype was recovered from a female donor with multiple sclerosis, enrolled in a pregnancy study. The sample was CD4+ T cells from peripheral blood mononuclear cells, taken in the second trimester of pregnancy. The sequence joins TRBV18 to TRBJ2-2; TRBD2 agrees with 9 junctional bases. The DNA reads as follows: TGTGCCAGCTCACCACAGAGTAGCGGGGGTAACACCGGGGAGCTGTTTTTT. Its translation reads: CASSPQSSGGNTGELFF.